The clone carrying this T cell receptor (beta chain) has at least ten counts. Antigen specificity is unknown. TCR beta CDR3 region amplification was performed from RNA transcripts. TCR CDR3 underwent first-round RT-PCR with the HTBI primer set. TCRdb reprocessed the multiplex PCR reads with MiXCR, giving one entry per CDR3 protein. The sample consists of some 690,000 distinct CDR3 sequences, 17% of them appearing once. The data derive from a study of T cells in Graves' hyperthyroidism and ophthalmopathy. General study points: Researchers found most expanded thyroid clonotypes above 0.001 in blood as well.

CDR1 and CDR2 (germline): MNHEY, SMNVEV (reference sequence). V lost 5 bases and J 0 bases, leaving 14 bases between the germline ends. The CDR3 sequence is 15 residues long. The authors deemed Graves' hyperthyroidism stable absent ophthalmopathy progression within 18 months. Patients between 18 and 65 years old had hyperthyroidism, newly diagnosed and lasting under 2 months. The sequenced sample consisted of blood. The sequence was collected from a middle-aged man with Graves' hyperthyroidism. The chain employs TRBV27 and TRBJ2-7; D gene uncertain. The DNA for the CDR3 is TGTGCCAGCAGTCCAAACAACCTAAACTCCTACGAGCAGTACTTC. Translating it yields CASSPNNLNSYEQYF.